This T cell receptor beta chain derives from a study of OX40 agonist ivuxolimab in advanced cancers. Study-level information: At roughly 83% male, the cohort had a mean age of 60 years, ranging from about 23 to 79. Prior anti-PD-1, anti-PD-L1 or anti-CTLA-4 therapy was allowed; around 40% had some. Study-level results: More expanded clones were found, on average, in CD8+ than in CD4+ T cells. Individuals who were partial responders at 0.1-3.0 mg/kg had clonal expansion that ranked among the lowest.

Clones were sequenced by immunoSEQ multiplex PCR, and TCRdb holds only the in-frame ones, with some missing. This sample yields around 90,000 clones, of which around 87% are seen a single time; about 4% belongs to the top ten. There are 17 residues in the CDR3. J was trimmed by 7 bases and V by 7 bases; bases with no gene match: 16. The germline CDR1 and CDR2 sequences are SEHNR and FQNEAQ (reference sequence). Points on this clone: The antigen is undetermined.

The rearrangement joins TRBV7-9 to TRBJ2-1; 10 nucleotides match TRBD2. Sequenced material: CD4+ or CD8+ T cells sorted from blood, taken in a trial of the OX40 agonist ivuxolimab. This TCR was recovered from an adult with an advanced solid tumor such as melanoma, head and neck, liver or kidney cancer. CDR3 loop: CASTKMGFSGRMNEQFF. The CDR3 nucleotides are TGTGCCAGCACCAAAATGGGGTTTAGCGGGAGGATGAATGAGCAGTTCTTC.